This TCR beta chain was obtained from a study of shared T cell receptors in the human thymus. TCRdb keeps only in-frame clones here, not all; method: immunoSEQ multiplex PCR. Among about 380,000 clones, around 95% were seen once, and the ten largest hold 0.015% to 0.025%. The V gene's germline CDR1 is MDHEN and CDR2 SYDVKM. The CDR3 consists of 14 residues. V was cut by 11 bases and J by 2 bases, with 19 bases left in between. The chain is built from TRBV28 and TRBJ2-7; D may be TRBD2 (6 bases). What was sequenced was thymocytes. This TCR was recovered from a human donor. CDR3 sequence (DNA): TGTGCCTGCACCCTGGGCGGGGAGACCTACGAGCAGTACTTC. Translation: CACTLGGETYEQYF.